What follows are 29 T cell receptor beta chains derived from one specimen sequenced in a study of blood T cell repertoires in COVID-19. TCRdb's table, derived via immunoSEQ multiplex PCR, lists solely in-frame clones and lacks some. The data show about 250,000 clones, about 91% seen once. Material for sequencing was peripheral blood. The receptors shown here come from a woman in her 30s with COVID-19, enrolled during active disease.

Here the CDR3 reads CATSEPGQATNEKLFF. Here the CDR3 DNA reads TGTGCCACCAGTGAACCTGGACAGGCCACTAATGAAAAACTGTTTTTT. The chain links TRBV24-1 to TRBJ1-4; 7 bases are shared with TRBD1. CDR1 is KGHDR and CDR2 is SFDVKD in the germline V gene. CDR3 length: 16 amino acids. The J segment lost 2 bases and the V segment lost 4 bases, leaving 6 bases of the junction unmatched.

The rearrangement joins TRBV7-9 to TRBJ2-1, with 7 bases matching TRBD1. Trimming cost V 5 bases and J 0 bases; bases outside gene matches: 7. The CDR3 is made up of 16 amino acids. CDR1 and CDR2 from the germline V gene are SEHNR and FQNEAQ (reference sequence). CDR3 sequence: CASSPEQGSSYNEQFF. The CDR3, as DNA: TGTGCCAGCAGCCCCGAACAGGGGAGCTCCTACAATGAGCAGTTCTTC.

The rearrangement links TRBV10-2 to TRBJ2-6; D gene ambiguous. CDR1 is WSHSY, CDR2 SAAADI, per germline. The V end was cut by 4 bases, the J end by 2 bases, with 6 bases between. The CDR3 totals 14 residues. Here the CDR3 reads CASSVLTGANVLTF. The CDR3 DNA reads TGCGCCAGCAGTGTATTAACTGGGGCCAACGTCCTGACTTTC.

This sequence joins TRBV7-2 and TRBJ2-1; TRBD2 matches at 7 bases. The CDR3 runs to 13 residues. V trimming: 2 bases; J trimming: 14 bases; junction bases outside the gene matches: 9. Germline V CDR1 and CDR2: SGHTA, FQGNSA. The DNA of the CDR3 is TGTGCCAGCAGCTTAATCGTCCGGGGGGTAAAGTTCTTC. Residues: CASSLIVRGVKFF. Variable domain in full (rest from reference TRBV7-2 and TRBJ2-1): GAGVSQSPSNKVTEKGKDVELRCDPISGHTALYWYRQSLGQGLEFLIYFQGNSAPDKSGLPSDRFSAERTGGSVSTLTIQRTQQEDSAVYLCASSLIVRGVKFFGPGTRLTVL.

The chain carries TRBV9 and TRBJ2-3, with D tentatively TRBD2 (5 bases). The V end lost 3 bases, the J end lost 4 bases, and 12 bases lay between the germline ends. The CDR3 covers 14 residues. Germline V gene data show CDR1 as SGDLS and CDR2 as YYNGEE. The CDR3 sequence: CASSDQRRSDTQYF. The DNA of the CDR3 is TGTGCCAGCAGCGATCAGCGGCGATCAGATACGCAGTATTTT.

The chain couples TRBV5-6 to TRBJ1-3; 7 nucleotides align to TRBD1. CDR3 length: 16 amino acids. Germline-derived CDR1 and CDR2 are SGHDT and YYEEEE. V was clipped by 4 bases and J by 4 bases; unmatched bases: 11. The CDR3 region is CASSPWVSGQGNTIYF. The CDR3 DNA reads TGTGCCAGCAGCCCCTGGGTCTCGGGACAGGGAAACACCATATATTTT.

In DNA form, the CDR3 reads TGTGCCAGCAGCTTGGCAGGGATGGAGGGCTACACCTTC. Translated: CASSLAGMEGYTF. V is TRBV5-4 and J is TRBJ1-2; D perhaps matches TRBD1 (5 bases). V shed 0 bases and J shed 8 bases, with 11 bases lying between them. The germline CDR1 and CDR2 sequences are SGHNT and YYREEE (reference sequence). The CDR3 covers 13 residues.

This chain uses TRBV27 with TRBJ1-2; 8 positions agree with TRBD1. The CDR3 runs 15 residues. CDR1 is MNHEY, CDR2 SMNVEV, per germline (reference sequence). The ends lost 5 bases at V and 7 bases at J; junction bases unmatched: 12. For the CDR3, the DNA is TGTGCCAGCAGTACCGGGACAGGAGCCTTGGGTGGCTACACCTTC. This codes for CASSTGTGALGGYTF.

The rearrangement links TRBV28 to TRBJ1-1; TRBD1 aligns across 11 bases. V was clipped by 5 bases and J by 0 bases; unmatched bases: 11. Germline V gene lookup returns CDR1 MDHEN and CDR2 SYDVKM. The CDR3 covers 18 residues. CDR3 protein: CASSRGTGGYPMNTEAFF. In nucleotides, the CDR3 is TGTGCCAGCAGTCGAGGGACAGGGGGTTATCCGATGAACACTGAAGCTTTCTTT.

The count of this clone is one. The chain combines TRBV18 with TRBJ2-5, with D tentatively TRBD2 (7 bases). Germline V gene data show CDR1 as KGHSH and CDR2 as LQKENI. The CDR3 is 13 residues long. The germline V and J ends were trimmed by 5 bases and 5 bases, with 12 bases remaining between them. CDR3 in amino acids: CASSGGAAETQYF. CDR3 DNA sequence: TGTGCCAGCTCAGGGGGGGCCGCGGAGACCCAGTACTTC.

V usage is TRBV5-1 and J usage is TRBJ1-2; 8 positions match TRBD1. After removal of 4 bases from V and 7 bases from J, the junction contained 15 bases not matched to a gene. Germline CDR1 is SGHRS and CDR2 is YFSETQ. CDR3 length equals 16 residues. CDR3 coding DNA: TGCGCCAGCAGCAGGACCGAAGACAGGGGTCGAGCTGGCTACACCTTC. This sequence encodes CASSRTEDRGRAGYTF.

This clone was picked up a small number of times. The DNA for the CDR3 is TGTGCCAGCAGTTATGTAATGAACACTGAAGCTTTCTTT. This encodes CASSYVMNTEAFF. The chain is built from TRBV6-2 or TRBV6-3 and TRBJ1-1; D uncertain. Trimming cost V 3 bases and J 0 bases, with 5 bases left between them. Germline lookup yields CDR1 MNHEY and CDR2 SVGEGT. The CDR3 length is 13 residues.

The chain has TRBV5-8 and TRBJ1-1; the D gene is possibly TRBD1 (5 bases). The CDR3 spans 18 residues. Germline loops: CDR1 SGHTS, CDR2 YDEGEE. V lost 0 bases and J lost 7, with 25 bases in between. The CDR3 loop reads CASSLAVWTGFGHHEAFF. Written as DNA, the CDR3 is TGTGCCAGCAGCTTGGCAGTGTGGACCGGGTTTGGACACCATGAAGCTTTCTTT.

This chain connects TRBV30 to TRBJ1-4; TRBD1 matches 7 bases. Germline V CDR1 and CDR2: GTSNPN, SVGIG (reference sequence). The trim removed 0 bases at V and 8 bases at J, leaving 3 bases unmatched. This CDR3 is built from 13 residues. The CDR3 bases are TGTGCCTGGAGTGTACAGGGGCAAGAAAAACTGTTTTTT. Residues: CAWSVQGQEKLFF. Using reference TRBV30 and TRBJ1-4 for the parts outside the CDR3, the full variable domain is SQTIHQWPATLVQPVGSPLSLECTVEGTSNPNLYWYRQAAGRGLQLLFYSVGIGQISSEVPQNLSASRPQDRQFILSSKKLLLSDSGFYLCAWSVQGQEKLFFGSGTQLSVL.

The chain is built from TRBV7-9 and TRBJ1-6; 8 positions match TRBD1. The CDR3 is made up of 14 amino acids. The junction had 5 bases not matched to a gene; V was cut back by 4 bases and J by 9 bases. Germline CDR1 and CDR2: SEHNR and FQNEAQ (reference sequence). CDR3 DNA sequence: TGTGCCAGCAGCTCGCAGGGGGCGGGTTCACCCCTCCACTTT. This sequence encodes CASSSQGAGSPLHF.

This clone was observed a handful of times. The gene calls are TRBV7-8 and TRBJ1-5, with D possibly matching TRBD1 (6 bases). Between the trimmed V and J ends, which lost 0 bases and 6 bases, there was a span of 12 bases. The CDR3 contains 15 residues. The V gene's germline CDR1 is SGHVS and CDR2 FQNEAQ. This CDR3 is CASSLAAGVSQPQHF. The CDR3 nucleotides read TGTGCCAGCAGCTTAGCTGCAGGGGTCAGTCAGCCCCAGCATTTT.

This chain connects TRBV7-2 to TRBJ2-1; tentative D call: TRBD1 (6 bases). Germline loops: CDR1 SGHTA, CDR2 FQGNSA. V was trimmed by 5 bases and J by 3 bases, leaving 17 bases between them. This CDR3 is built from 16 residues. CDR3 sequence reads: CASSRSGTLIYNEQFF. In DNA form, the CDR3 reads TGTGCCAGCAGCAGATCCGGGACACTAATCTACAATGAGCAGTTCTTC.

The chain's CDR3 is CASSQGPGGNQPQHF. The CDR3 DNA sequence: TGCGCCAGCAGCCAAGGCCCGGGTGGCAATCAGCCCCAGCATTTT. The chain combines TRBV4-1 with TRBJ1-5; D not certain. This CDR3 has 15 residues. V was pared by 1 base and J by 2 bases, with 9 bases between. In germline, CDR1 is MGHRA, CDR2 YSYEKL.

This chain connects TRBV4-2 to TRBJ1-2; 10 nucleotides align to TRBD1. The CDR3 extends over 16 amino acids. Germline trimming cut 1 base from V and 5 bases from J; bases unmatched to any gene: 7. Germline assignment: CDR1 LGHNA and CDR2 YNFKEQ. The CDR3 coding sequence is TGTGCCAGCAGCCAAGGGGACAGGGGCGGGGAGTATGGCTACACCTTC. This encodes CASSQGDRGGEYGYTF.

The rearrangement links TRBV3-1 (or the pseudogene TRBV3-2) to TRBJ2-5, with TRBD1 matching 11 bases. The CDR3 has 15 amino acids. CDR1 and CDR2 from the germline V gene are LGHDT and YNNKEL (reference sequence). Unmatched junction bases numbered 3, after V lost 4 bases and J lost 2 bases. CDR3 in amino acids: CASSPGTGGQETQYF. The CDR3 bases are TGTGCCAGCAGCCCCGGGACAGGGGGGCAAGAGACCCAGTACTTC.

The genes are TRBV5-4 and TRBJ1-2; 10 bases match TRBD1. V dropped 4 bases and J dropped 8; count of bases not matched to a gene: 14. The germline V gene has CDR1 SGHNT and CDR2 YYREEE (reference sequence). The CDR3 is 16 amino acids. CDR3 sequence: CASSVPPGTGARGYTF. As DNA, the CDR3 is TGTGCCAGCAGCGTCCCTCCCGGGACAGGGGCGAGAGGCTACACCTTC.

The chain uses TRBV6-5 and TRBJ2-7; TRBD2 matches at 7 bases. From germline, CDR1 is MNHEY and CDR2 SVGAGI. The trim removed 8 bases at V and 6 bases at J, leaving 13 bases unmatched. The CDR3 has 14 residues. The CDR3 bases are TGTGCCAGCTCGTTTGGGGCCGGGAGGTCCGAGCAGTACTTC. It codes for CASSFGAGRSEQYF.

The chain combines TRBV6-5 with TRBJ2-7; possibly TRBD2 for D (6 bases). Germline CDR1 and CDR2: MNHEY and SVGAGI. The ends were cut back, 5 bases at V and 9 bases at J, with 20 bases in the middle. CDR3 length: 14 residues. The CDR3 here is CASSPQWDQGGQYF. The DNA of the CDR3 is TGTGCCAGCAGTCCTCAATGGGACCAGGGAGGGCAGTACTTC.

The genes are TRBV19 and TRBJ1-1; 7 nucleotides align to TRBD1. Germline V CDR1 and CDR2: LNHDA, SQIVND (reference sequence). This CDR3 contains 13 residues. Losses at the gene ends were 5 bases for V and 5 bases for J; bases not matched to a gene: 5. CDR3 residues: CASSSQGGTEAFF. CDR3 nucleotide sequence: TGTGCCAGTAGTTCTCAGGGGGGAACTGAAGCTTTCTTT.

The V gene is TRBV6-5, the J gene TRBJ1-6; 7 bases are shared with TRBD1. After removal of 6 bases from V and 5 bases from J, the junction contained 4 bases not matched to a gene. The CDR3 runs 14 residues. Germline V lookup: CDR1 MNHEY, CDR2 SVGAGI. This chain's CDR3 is CASRRGQHNSPLHF. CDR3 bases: TGTGCCAGCAGGAGGGGACAGCATAATTCACCCCTCCACTTT.

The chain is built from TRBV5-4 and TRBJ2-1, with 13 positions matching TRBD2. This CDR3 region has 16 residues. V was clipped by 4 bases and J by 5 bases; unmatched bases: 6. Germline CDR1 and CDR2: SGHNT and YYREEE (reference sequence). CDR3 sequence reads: CASSPGTSGAHNEQFF. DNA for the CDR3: TGTGCCAGCAGCCCCGGGACTAGCGGGGCCCACAATGAGCAGTTCTTC.

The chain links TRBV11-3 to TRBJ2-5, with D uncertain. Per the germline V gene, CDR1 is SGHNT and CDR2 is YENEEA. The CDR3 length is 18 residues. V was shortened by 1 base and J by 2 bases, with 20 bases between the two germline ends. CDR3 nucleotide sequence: TGTGCCAGCAGCTTAGTTCGACGACTCTGGTTAGGTCAAGAGACCCAGTACTTC. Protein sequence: CASSLVRRLWLGQETQYF. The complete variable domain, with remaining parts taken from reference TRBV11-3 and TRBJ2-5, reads EAGVVQSPRYKIIEKKQPVAFWCNPISGHNTLYWYLQNLGQGPELLIRYENEEAVDDSQLPKDRFSAERLKGVDSTLKIQPAELGDSAVYLCASSLVRRLWLGQETQYFGPGTRLLVL.

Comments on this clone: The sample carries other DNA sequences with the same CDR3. The DNA for the CDR3 is TGTGCCAGCAGCGTCGGGACTAGCGGTCGAGAGACCCAGTACTTC. Translation gives CASSVGTSGRETQYF. V and J are TRBV9 and TRBJ2-5; 11 nucleotides match TRBD2. The trim removed 2 bases at V and 4 bases at J, leaving 4 bases unmatched. The CDR3 is made up of 15 amino acids. Germline CDR1 and CDR2: SGDLS and YYNGEE.

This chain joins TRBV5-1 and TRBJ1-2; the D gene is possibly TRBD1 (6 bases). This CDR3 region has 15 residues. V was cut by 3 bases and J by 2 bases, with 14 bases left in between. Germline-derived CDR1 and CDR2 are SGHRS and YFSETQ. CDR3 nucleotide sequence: TGCGCCAGCAGCTGGGATGACAGGACGAACTATGGCTACACCTTC. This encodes CASSWDDRTNYGYTF. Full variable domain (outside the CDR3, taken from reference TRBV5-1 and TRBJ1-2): KAGVTQTPRYLIKTRGQQVTLSCSPISGHRSVSWYQQTPGQGLQFLFEYFSETQRNKGNFPGRFSGRQFSNSRSEMNVSTLELGDSALYLCASSWDDRTNYGYTFGSGTRLTVV.